The 27 T cell receptor beta chains below come from one sample, sequenced in a study of cytomegalovirus exposure and HLA in healthy donors. A multiplex PCR was run with 60 Vbeta primers and 13 Jbeta primers. Sequenced by immunoSEQ multiplex PCR; TCRdb stores in-frame clones only, minus some. Among around 200,000 clones listed, about four fifths were seen once. What was sequenced was PBMCs. Receptor source: a woman in her fifties or sixties in good health and CMV-seronegative.

The chain has TRBV5-1 and TRBJ2-7; TRBD2 aligns across 7 bases. Germline CDR1 and CDR2: SGHRS and YFSETQ. There are 13 residues in the CDR3. Losses at the gene ends were 6 bases for V and 1 base for J; bases not matched to a gene: 4. The CDR3 nucleotides read TGCGCCAGCAATGCGGGAGCGTCCTACGAGCAGTACTTC. Translated: CASNAGASYEQYF.

This chain links TRBV7-2 with TRBJ2-1; 12 nucleotides agree with TRBD2. CDR1 SGHTA and CDR2 FQGNSA come from the germline V gene. V lost 3 bases, J lost 9 bases, and 12 bases stayed unmatched. This CDR3 has 17 residues. The DNA for the CDR3 is TGTGCCAGCAGCTTTCCGACTAGCGGGGGACATCGGTCTGAGCAGTTCTTC. This encodes CASSFPTSGGHRSEQFF.

The chain couples TRBV7-9 to TRBJ2-5; maybe TRBD1 (5 bases). This CDR3 contains 15 residues. Looked up from germline, CDR1 is SEHNR and CDR2 is FQNEAQ (reference sequence). Trimming took 2 bases from V and 2 from J, leaving 12 bases between them. For the CDR3, the DNA is TGTGCCAGCAGCTTAATCCCAAGACAGCAAGAGACCCAGTACTTC. Its protein is CASSLIPRQQETQYF.

The chain joins TRBV27 to TRBJ1-2, with 9 bases identical to TRBD1. This CDR3 contains 15 residues. Germline assignment: CDR1 MNHEY and CDR2 SMNVEV (reference sequence). V trimming: 5 bases; J trimming: 3 bases; junction bases outside the gene matches: 7. The CDR3 region has the DNA TGTGCCAGCAGTACCCGCACAGGGGGCGACTATGGCTACACCTTC. Amino acid sequence: CASSTRTGGDYGYTF.

J is TRBJ2-5 and V is TRBV5-6; 8 nucleotides match TRBD2. The J segment lost 5 bases and the V segment lost 5 bases, leaving 8 bases of the junction unmatched. The CDR3 sequence is 14 residues long. Germline V CDR1 and CDR2: SGHDT, YYEEEE. The CDR3 sequence: CASRGRGRSETQYF. CDR3 DNA sequence: TGTGCCAGCAGAGGGCGCGGGAGGTCTGAGACCCAGTACTTC.

This clone was observed a few times. This CDR3 reads CASSQARGSSPLHF. The CDR3 coding sequence is TGCGCCAGCAGCCAGGCCAGGGGCAGCTCACCCCTCCACTTT. This chain joins TRBV4-3 and TRBJ1-6, with D perhaps matching TRBD1 (6 bases). Germline lookup yields CDR1 LGHNA and CDR2 YSLEER. This CDR3 contains 14 residues. V was cut by 3 bases and J by 10 bases, with 13 bases left in between.

V is TRBV19 and J is TRBJ1-6, with 7 positions matching TRBD1. From germline, CDR1 is LNHDA and CDR2 SQIVND (reference sequence). The CDR3 runs to 16 residues. J lost 5 bases, V lost 6 bases, and 10 bases had no gene match. CDR3 nucleotides: TGTGCCAGTAGCCTCCGGAGGGGACAGAATAATTCACCCCTCCACTTT. Amino acid sequence: CASSLRRGQNNSPLHF.

J is TRBJ1-1 and V is TRBV7-2, with D tentatively TRBD1 (5 bases). CDR1 and CDR2 (germline): SGHTA, FQGNSA. This CDR3 spans 12 amino acids. Trimming took 4 bases from V and 4 from J, leaving 7 bases between them. Written as DNA, the CDR3 is TGTGCCAGCAGCTCCAGGGTCACTGAAGCTTTCTTT. Translation: CASSSRVTEAFF.

Notes on this clone: The sample contains more than one DNA sequence encoding this CDR3. This rearrangement joins TRBV4-1 to TRBJ1-6; D call uncertain. Trimming stripped 0 bases from V and 0 bases from J, with 9 bases between. CDR3 length equals 17 residues. Germline-derived CDR1 and CDR2 are MGHRA and YSYEKL. This CDR3 is CASSQDWASSYNSPLHF. The CDR3 DNA reads as TGCGCCAGCAGCCAAGATTGGGCGAGCTCCTATAATTCACCCCTCCACTTT.

The rearrangement joins TRBV7-9 to TRBJ2-3, with 15 bases identical to TRBD2. From germline, CDR1 is SEHNR and CDR2 FQNEAQ (reference sequence). CDR3 size: 17 residues. The V gene end was trimmed by 3 bases and the J gene end by 4 bases; junction bases not matched to a gene: 5. CDR3 sequence: CASSFGLAGGVADTQYF. CDR3 in DNA: TGTGCCAGCAGCTTCGGACTAGCGGGGGGGGTGGCAGATACGCAGTATTTT. The whole variable domain, filled in from reference TRBV7-9 and TRBJ2-3, reads DTGVSQNPRHKITKRGQNVTFRCDPISEHNRLYWYRQTLGQGPEFLTYFQNEAQLEKSRLLSDRFSAERPKGSFSTLEIQRTEQGDSAMYLCASSFGLAGGVADTQYFGPGTRLTVL.

This clone was seen more than once but under ten times. The J gene is TRBJ2-1, the V gene TRBV2, with 11 nucleotides matching TRBD2. V gave up 2 bases and J gave up 10 bases; unmatched junction bases: 7. The germline V gene encodes CDR1 SNHLY and CDR2 FYNNEI. There are 15 residues in the CDR3. CDR3 coding DNA: TGTGCCAGCAGTGAAAGACTAGCGGGAACGGGGGAGCAGTTCTTC. Its translation: CASSERLAGTGEQFF.

The chain couples TRBV6-5 to TRBJ1-5, with TRBD1 identical over 7 bases. J gave up 7 bases and V 2 bases, and 5 bases lay outside the gene matches. This CDR3 is 14 amino acids long. Germline V CDR1 and CDR2: MNHEY, SVGAGI. CDR3 DNA sequence: TGTGCCAGCAGTTACAGGGCAGGGGGGCAGCCCCAGCATTTT. It encodes CASSYRAGGQPQHF.

CDR3 sequence (DNA): TGTGCCAGCAGCTTGGGACTAGCGGGATACTCCTACGAGCAGTACTTC. Translation: CASSLGLAGYSYEQYF. V usage is TRBV7-2 and J usage is TRBJ2-5; TRBD2 aligns across 13 bases. The DNA end lines up better with TRBJ2-7; the J call may be wrong. Germline CDR1 is SGHTA and CDR2 is FQGNSA. The CDR3 extends over 16 amino acids.

CDR3 in DNA: TGTGCCAGCAGCTCTCCGGGACTAGCGGGGGGGCGCGAGCAGTACTTC. It translates to CASSSPGLAGGREQYF. The chain has TRBV11-2 and TRBJ2-7; 16 positions match TRBD2. Germline CDR1 SGHAT, CDR2 FQNNGV. Trimming removed 4 bases from V and 6 bases from J; junction bases left unmatched: 6. The CDR3 spans 16 residues. The full variable domain, completed using reference TRBV11-2 and TRBJ2-7, is EAGVAQSPRYKIIEKRQSVAFWCNPISGHATLYWYQQILGQGPKLLIQFQNNGVVDDSQLPKDRFSAERLKGVDSTLKIQPAKLEDSAVYLCASSSPGLAGGREQYFGPGTRLTVT.

This rearrangement joins TRBV19 to TRBJ2-7; 12 bases fit TRBD2. J lost 5 bases, V lost 8 bases, and 4 bases had no gene match. The CDR3 spans 13 residues. The germline gives CDR1 LNHDA, CDR2 SQIVND (reference sequence). DNA for the CDR3: TGTGCCAGTCGCCTAGCGGGGGGGAACGAGCAGTACTTC. This codes for CASRLAGGNEQYF.

This chain connects TRBV11-2 to TRBJ1-4, with D maybe TRBD1 (6 bases). Germline CDR1 reads SGHAT; CDR2 reads FQNNGV. Deletions cut 3 bases from V and 2 bases from J, with 19 bases between. The CDR3 has 18 amino acids. The CDR3 here is CASSFPRGPTATNEKLFF. DNA of the CDR3: TGTGCCAGCAGCTTTCCCAGGGGCCCAACCGCCACTAATGAAAAACTGTTTTTT.

The chain links TRBV19 to TRBJ2-3, with 13 nucleotides matching TRBD2. V lost 4 bases and J lost 11; bases outside the gene matches: 15. Germline values: CDR1 LNHDA, CDR2 SQIVND (reference sequence). CDR3 length: 17 amino acids. In DNA form, the CDR3 reads TGTGCCAGTAGTACCTCCGCCACACTAGCGGGAGGGCTGTTGCAGTATTTT. Its translation is CASSTSATLAGGLLQYF.

The chain joins TRBV5-1 to TRBJ2-2; 10 positions agree with TRBD2. Germline values: CDR1 SGHRS, CDR2 YFSETQ. The CDR3 consists of 15 residues. The V segment lost 3 bases and the J segment 4 bases; nucleotides outside the gene matches: 3. CDR3 bases: TGCGCCAGCAGCTCTAGCGGGAGTGGCACCGGGGAGCTGTTTTTT. Protein sequence: CASSSSGSGTGELFF.

The V and J genes are TRBV28 and TRBJ1-4; D unclear. Trimming shortened V by 6 bases and J by 8 bases, and 19 bases separated the two germline ends. CDR1 and CDR2 from the germline V gene are MDHEN and SYDVKM. CDR3 length: 15 residues. The CDR3 DNA is TGTGCCAGCAGCCTTACGACCCCCGGGAGGGAAAAACTGTTTTTT. Amino acid sequence: CASSLTTPGREKLFF.

Details on this clone: In the same sample, other DNA sequences code for this CDR3. The rearrangement links TRBV6-5 to TRBJ2-1; 7 bases are shared with TRBD2. Germline lookup yields CDR1 MNHEY and CDR2 SVGAGI. V was clipped by 6 bases and J by 10 bases; unmatched bases: 6. The CDR3 has 12 residues. CDR3 residues: CASSRGGNEQFF. The DNA for the CDR3 is TGTGCCAGCAGCCGGGGAGGGAACGAGCAGTTCTTC.

The J gene is TRBJ2-5, the V gene TRBV5-1; possibly TRBD2 for D (5 bases). Gene TRBJ2-7 matches the end of the DNA better, so the J call may be wrong. The CDR3 spans 14 residues. CDR1 and CDR2 from the germline V gene are SGHRS and YFSETQ. The CDR3 bases are TGCGCCAGCAGCTTACTTATCCCGGGGTACGAGCAGTACTTC. It translates to CASSLLIPGYEQYF.

This clone showed up just a few times. V gene TRBV21-1 combines with J gene TRBJ1-2. TRBV21-1 is described as a pseudogene. The CDR3 contains 13 residues. The CDR3 DNA sequence: TGTGCCAGCAGCGCAGCGACTAACTATGGCTACACCTTC. This gives the protein CASSAATNYGYTF.

In the case of this clone: The sample has other DNA sequences that encode this CDR3 too. The chain carries TRBV11-2 and TRBJ1-3, with D unclear. V lost 0 bases and J 7 bases, leaving 7 bases between the germline ends. The CDR3 spans 13 residues. Looked up from germline, CDR1 is SGHAT and CDR2 is FQNNGV. The CDR3 nucleotides read TGTGCCAGCAGCTTAGATCGCCAGAACACCATATATTTT. Translated, it gives CASSLDRQNTIYF. Full variable domain (rest looked up from reference TRBV11-2 and TRBJ1-3): EAGVAQSPRYKIIEKRQSVAFWCNPISGHATLYWYQQILGQGPKLLIQFQNNGVVDDSQLPKDRFSAERLKGVDSTLKIQPAKLEDSAVYLCASSLDRQNTIYFGEGSWLTVV.

The V and J genes are TRBV29-1 and TRBJ2-1; 12 bases agree with TRBD2. The CDR3 extends over 15 amino acids. The germline gives CDR1 SQVTM, CDR2 ANQGSEA. The junction had 3 bases not matched to a gene; V was cut back by 6 bases and J by 0 bases. In DNA, the CDR3 is TGCAGCGTCGCACTAGCGGGGGGCTCCTACAATGAGCAGTTCTTC. Translation gives CSVALAGGSYNEQFF.

This chain uses TRBV5-1 with TRBJ2-1; D may be TRBD2 (6 bases). Germline V lookup: CDR1 SGHRS, CDR2 YFSETQ. V was trimmed by 4 bases and J by 5 bases, leaving 19 bases between them. This CDR3 region has 16 residues. CDR3 protein: CASSPMALGGNNEQFF. CDR3 nucleotides: TGCGCCAGCAGCCCCATGGCCCTGGGGGGAAACAATGAGCAGTTCTTC.

The chain recombines TRBV11-2 with TRBJ2-1; the match to TRBD2 covers 8 bases. This CDR3 region has 18 residues. CDR1 is SGHAT, CDR2 FQNNGV, per germline. Trimming at V came to 2 bases and at J to 4 bases, leaving 13 bases not matched to a gene. The CDR3 here is CASSLLVSGRATYNEQFF. The CDR3 nucleotides read TGTGCCAGCAGCTTACTTGTTTCCGGGAGGGCCACTTACAATGAGCAGTTCTTC.

This sequence joins TRBV10-3 and TRBJ2-1; weak D call: TRBD2 (6 bases). CDR1 and CDR2 from the germline V gene are ENHRY and SYGVKD. Trimming pared 8 bases from V and 6 bases from J, leaving 11 bases between. This CDR3 is 12 amino acids long. Written as DNA, the CDR3 is TGTGCCATCCGAGGAGGGTTCAATGAGCAGTTCTTC. This sequence encodes CAIRGGFNEQFF.